Below, one T cell receptor (beta chain) is given with its context. What it binds is not known. This entry is derived from a study of T cell repertoires in ileal Crohn's disease. About the study: About half received postoperative treatment, under 14 with thiopurines and 15 to 20 anti-TNF.

This CDR3 has 11 residues. The germline gives CDR1 DFQATT, CDR2 SNEGSKA (reference sequence). The junction had 3 bases not matched to a gene; V was cut back by 5 bases and J by 6 bases. Sequencing used immunoSEQ multiplex PCR; TCRdb keeps in-frame clones, though not all of them. The table includes some 30,000 clones, around 80% detected once. Study conclusions and caveats: Compared with CD4 T cells, sorted CD8 cells carried more expanded clones.

The V call is TRBV20-1, the J call TRBJ2-7, with 8 bases matching TRBD2. Sequenced sample: ileal tissue. This receptor was obtained from an adult with Crohn's disease. The CDR3 reads CSAGGTSEQYF. Written as DNA, the CDR3 is TGCAGTGCTGGGGGGACTAGCGAGCAGTACTTC.